This TCR beta chain stems from a study of beta chain features in type 1 diabetes. Expressed TCRB transcripts were sequenced after all isolated RNA was converted to cDNA. The method was immunoSEQ multiplex PCR; TCRdb's version includes in-frame clones alone and lacks a portion of them. Among fewer than 350,000 clones, around 16% were seen once, and the ten largest hold 0.015% to 0.017%. This clone occurred a few times. Its antigen is not known. The CDR3 length is 15 residues. Trimming took 2 bases from V and 0 from J, leaving 11 bases between them. In germline, CDR1 is LGHNA, CDR2 YNFKEQ. Study-level points and caveats: TCRB CDR3 length was moderately but significantly reduced in all four CD4+ subsets of Type 1 diabetes patients.

Source material: naive CD4+ T cells from blood. The chain carries TRBV4-2 and TRBJ2-7, with D possibly matching TRBD1 (5 bases). This receptor was identified in a man between 18 and 29 years old with type 1 diabetes. The CDR3 coding sequence is TGTGCCAGCAGCCAACTACTACAGGTCTCCTACGAGCAGTACTTC. Protein product: CASSQLLQVSYEQYF.